This TCR beta chain comes out of a study of blood T cell repertoires in COVID-19. The repertoire was sequenced with immunoSEQ multiplex PCR; TCRdb's copy has only in-frame clones and lacks some. The data show 250,000 to 300,000 clones, more than 70% seen once. CDR1 is SGHTA and CDR2 is FQGNSA in the germline V gene. The V gene lost 5 bases and the J gene lost 0 bases, with 13 bases spanning the gap. The CDR3 consists of 15 residues. This receptor was identified in a woman aged 55-69 years in a cohort exposed to, infected with or recovered from COVID-19 (not recorded which). V and J are TRBV7-2 and TRBJ1-1; D is perhaps TRBD1 (6 bases). The material sequenced was PBMCs or T cells enriched from blood (not recorded which). CDR3 protein: CASSLSTGMNTEAFF. CDR3 DNA sequence: TGTGCCAGCAGCCTCTCGACAGGTATGAACACTGAAGCTTTCTTT. The variable domain in full, with the rest retrieved from reference TRBV7-2 and TRBJ1-1, is GAGVSQSPSNKVTEKGKDVELRCDPISGHTALYWYRQSLGQGLEFLIYFQGNSAPDKSGLPSDRFSAERTGGSVSTLTIQRTQQEDSAVYLCASSLSTGMNTEAFFGQGTRLTVV.